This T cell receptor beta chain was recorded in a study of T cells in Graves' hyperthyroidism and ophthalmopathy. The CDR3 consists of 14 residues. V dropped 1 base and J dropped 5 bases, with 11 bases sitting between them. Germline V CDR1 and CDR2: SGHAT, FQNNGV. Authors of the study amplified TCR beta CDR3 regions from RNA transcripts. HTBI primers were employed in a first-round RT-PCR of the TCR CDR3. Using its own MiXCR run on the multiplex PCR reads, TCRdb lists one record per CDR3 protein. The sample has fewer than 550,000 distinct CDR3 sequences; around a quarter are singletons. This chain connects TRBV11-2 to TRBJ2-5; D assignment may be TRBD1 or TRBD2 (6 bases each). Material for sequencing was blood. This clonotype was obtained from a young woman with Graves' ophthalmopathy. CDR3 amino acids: CASSLVSGAETQYF. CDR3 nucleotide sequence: TGTGCCAGCAGCTTAGTTTCGGGGGCTGAGACCCAGTACTTC.